The 27 T cell receptor beta chains in this list originate from one sample, sequenced in a study of monozygotic twins with cystic fibrosis. The method was immunoSEQ multiplex PCR; TCRdb's version includes in-frame clones alone and lacks a portion of them. The sample has 25,000 to 30,000 clones; approximately 96% are singletons. The sequencing input was blood. These receptor sequences come from a girl aged 2 to 9 with cystic fibrosis.

This clone has only a few counts. The CDR3 bases are TGTGCCAGCAGGGAGCCCTGGGGTGCTGAAGCTTTCTTT. Translation: CASREPWGAEAFF. The chain links TRBV27 to TRBJ1-1; D gene unclear. Trimming took off 6 bases at V and 6 bases at J, with 14 bases between the two ends. From germline, CDR1 is MNHEY and CDR2 SMNVEV (reference sequence). The CDR3 runs 13 residues.

The V gene is TRBV15, the J gene TRBJ2-5; D not certain. The V end lost 5 bases, the J end lost 2 bases, and 9 bases lay between the germline ends. Germline assignment: CDR1 LNHNV and CDR2 YYDKDF (reference sequence). The CDR3 runs 13 residues. The CDR3 protein is CATSERSQETQYF. The CDR3 DNA sequence: TGTGCCACCAGCGAGCGATCGCAAGAGACCCAGTACTTC.

The rearrangement uses TRBV5-1 and TRBJ2-5, with TRBD1 as a possible D gene (6 bases). The V gene's germline CDR1 is SGHRS and CDR2 YFSETQ. With 4 bases removed from V and 1 base from J, the gap between germline ends came to 14 bases. The CDR3 runs 15 residues. CDR3 sequence: CASSQQGHTQETQYF. The CDR3 DNA is TGCGCCAGCAGCCAGCAGGGACATACCCAAGAGACCCAGTACTTC.

The J gene is TRBJ2-1, the V gene TRBV5-1, with 12 bases fitting TRBD2. Germline CDR1 SGHRS, CDR2 YFSETQ. This CDR3 has 15 residues. After removal of 4 bases from V and 7 bases from J, the junction contained 6 bases not matched to a gene. The DNA of the CDR3 is TGCGCCAGCAGCCTAGCGGGAGGGCCTAGAAATGAGCAGTTCTTC. Protein product: CASSLAGGPRNEQFF. The entire variable domain, with the rest obtained from reference TRBV5-1 and TRBJ2-1, is as follows: KAGVTQTPRYLIKTRGQQVTLSCSPISGHRSVSWYQQTPGQGLQFLFEYFSETQRNKGNFPGRFSGRQFSNSRSEMNVSTLELGDSALYLCASSLAGGPRNEQFFGPGTRLTVL.

The chain combines TRBV14 with TRBJ2-3; D remains unclear. Per germline, CDR1 SGHDN and CDR2 FVKESK. The germline V and J ends were trimmed by 3 bases and 5 bases, with 9 bases remaining between them. This CDR3 has 13 amino acids. The CDR3 loop is CASSHWGVDTQYF. For the CDR3, the DNA is TGTGCCAGCAGCCATTGGGGTGTAGATACGCAGTATTTT.

Comment on this clone: Mismatch with germline at one junction end may stem from a read error. The chain carries TRBV19 and TRBJ2-3; TRBD1 is a possible D gene (5 bases). Germline CDR1 LNHDA, CDR2 SQIVND (reference sequence). The CDR3 extends over 15 amino acids. CDR3 region: CASRIGHQAGDTQYF. The CDR3 nucleotides read TGTGCCAGTAGGATAGGACATCAGGCTGGGGATACGCAGTATTTT.

In its sample, this clone was seen once. The genes are TRBV9 and TRBJ1-2; 9 nucleotides align to TRBD1. CDR3 size: 13 residues. Germline V CDR1 and CDR2: SGDLS, YYNGEE. V was clipped by 4 bases and J by 8 bases; unmatched bases: 6. CDR3 nucleotide sequence: TGTGCCAGCAGCAAACAGGGGGCTGAAGGCTACACCTTC. Protein product: CASSKQGAEGYTF. Supplemented by reference TRBV9 and TRBJ1-2, the full variable domain reads DSGVTQTPKHLITATGQRVTLRCSPRSGDLSVYWYQQSLDQGLQFLIQYYNGEERAKGNILERFSAQQFPDLHSELNLSSLELGDSALYFCASSKQGAEGYTFGSGTRLTVV.

The chain has TRBV14 and TRBJ1-1; D ambiguous. The CDR3 runs 14 residues. The V and J ends lost 4 bases and 6 bases respectively, with 15 bases between them. CDR1 SGHDN and CDR2 FVKESK come from the germline V gene. CDR3 nucleotides: TGTGCCAGCAGCCCCGAACAGTACGGAGCTGAAGCTTTCTTT. Translated, it gives CASSPEQYGAEAFF.

The J gene is TRBJ2-5, the V gene TRBV10-1, with TRBD2 matching over 7 bases. The better agreement between TRBJ2-7 and the DNA end casts doubt on the J call. Germline V gene lookup returns CDR1 WNHNN and CDR2 SYGVQD (reference sequence). The CDR3 has 17 amino acids. CDR3 DNA sequence: TGCGCCAGCAGTGAGAGGGTGACTAGCCGAAGGACCTACGAGCAGTACTTC. Its protein is CASSERVTSRRTYEQYF.

The chain is built from TRBV5-1 and TRBJ2-2; 11 bases line up with TRBD2. There are 16 residues in the CDR3. The germline gives CDR1 SGHRS, CDR2 YFSETQ. V lost 7 bases and J lost 0; bases outside the gene matches: 5. The CDR3 reads CASRKTSGTNTGELFF. CDR3 DNA: TGCGCCAGCCGTAAGACTAGCGGGACGAACACCGGGGAGCTGTTTTTT.

V is TRBV6-5 and J is TRBJ2-7; 7 nucleotides align to TRBD2. Germline values: CDR1 MNHEY, CDR2 SVGAGI. Trimming took 1 base from V and 2 from J; bases not matched to a gene: 5. This CDR3 is built from 15 residues. This chain's CDR3 is CASSYFGGSPYEQYF. The CDR3 DNA is TGTGCCAGCAGTTACTTTGGCGGGAGCCCCTACGAGCAGTACTTC.

This chain connects TRBV19 to TRBJ1-2; no clear D. V lost 6 bases to trimming and J lost 2 bases, with 13 bases between them. Looked up from germline, CDR1 is LNHDA and CDR2 is SQIVND (reference sequence). The CDR3 is 14 residues long. The CDR3 DNA is TGTGCCAGTAGCCTGGGAACAGAGAACTATGGCTACACCTTC. It translates to CASSLGTENYGYTF. Combining the CDR3 with reference TRBV19 and TRBJ1-2 gives the whole variable domain DGGITQSPKYLFRKEGQNVTLSCEQNLNHDAMYWYRQDPGQGLRLIYYSQIVNDFQKGDIAEGYSVSREKKESFPLTVTSAQKNPTAFYLCASSLGTENYGYTFGSGTRLTVV.

This chain connects TRBV27 to TRBJ2-2; no definite D call. Germline V CDR1 and CDR2: MNHEY, SMNVEV (reference sequence). V was trimmed by 6 bases and J by 4 bases, leaving 6 bases between them. The CDR3 sequence is 12 residues long. Here the CDR3 reads CASREFTGELFF. In nucleotides, the CDR3 is TGTGCCAGCAGGGAATTCACCGGGGAGCTGTTTTTT.

V usage is TRBV6-5 and J usage is TRBJ2-7; no definite D call. The length of the CDR3 is 13 residues. Germline values: CDR1 MNHEY, CDR2 SVGAGI. Trimming took 6 bases from V and 5 from J, leaving 14 bases between them. The CDR3 protein is CASSRPPGDEQYF. The CDR3 DNA reads TGTGCCAGCAGCCGGCCACCCGGAGACGAGCAGTACTTC.

This chain links TRBV6-5 with TRBJ2-7; tentative D call: TRBD2 (5 bases). Looked up from germline, CDR1 is MNHEY and CDR2 is SVGAGI. CDR3 length equals 13 residues. V was pared by 4 bases and J by 2 bases, with 9 bases between. CDR3 in DNA: TGTGCCAGCAGTTCCTCACTAGCCTACGAGCAGTACTTC. Residues: CASSSSLAYEQYF.

This clone has only one observation. The rearrangement joins TRBV27 to TRBJ1-5, with D unclear. There are 15 residues in the CDR3. Germline values: CDR1 MNHEY, CDR2 SMNVEV (reference sequence). V lost 2 bases and J 8 bases, leaving 16 bases between the germline ends. CDR3 amino acids: CASSLREGSYEPQHF. The DNA of the CDR3 is TGTGCCAGCAGTTTAAGGGAGGGTTCCTATGAGCCCCAGCATTTT.

J is TRBJ1-3 and V is TRBV4-1, with 12 bases lining up with TRBD1. The V gene end was trimmed by 5 bases and the J gene end by 4 bases; junction bases not matched to a gene: 12. The CDR3 is 18 residues long. Germline V gene sequence: CDR1 MGHRA, CDR2 YSYEKL. The CDR3 DNA reads TGCGCCAGCAGCTTCCCCGGGACAGGGGGCTCAGGGGGAAACACCATATATTTT. Encoded protein: CASSFPGTGGSGGNTIYF.

V usage is TRBV15 and J usage is TRBJ2-5; D unclear. Germline CDR1 reads LNHNV; CDR2 reads YYDKDF (reference sequence). The CDR3 length is 14 residues. V lost 0 bases, J lost 8 bases, and 13 bases lay in between. The chain's CDR3 is CATSREIDSETQYF. The DNA for the CDR3 is TGTGCCACCAGCAGAGAGATCGACTCCGAAACCCAGTACTTC.

This chain uses TRBV6-6 with TRBJ2-2; TRBD1 aligns across 8 bases. CDR3 length equals 16 residues. Germline-derived CDR1 and CDR2 are MNHNY and SVGAGI (reference sequence). V dropped 2 bases and J dropped 7; count of bases not matched to a gene: 9. The DNA of the CDR3 is TGTGCCAGCAGTTACAGTCCCGGGACAGGCGGCGGGGAGCTGTTTTTT. It codes for CASSYSPGTGGGELFF.

The chain uses TRBV27 and TRBJ2-7; a weak D match, TRBD2 (7 bases). The V end lost 0 bases, the J end lost 3 bases, and 9 bases lay between the germline ends. Germline V lookup: CDR1 MNHEY, CDR2 SMNVEV (reference sequence). The CDR3 loop spans 14 amino acids. The DNA of the CDR3 is TGTGCCAGCAGTTTATCGGGGGGGCTCTACGAGCAGTACTTC. This codes for CASSLSGGLYEQYF.

In this sample, this clone turned up once. Here the CDR3 reads CASSKWAGEQYF. The CDR3, as DNA: TGTGCCAGCAGCAAATGGGCTGGCGAGCAGTACTTC. The chain joins TRBV21-1 to TRBJ2-7; TRBD1 reflects the table's D call only, with no check against the DNA. TRBV21-1 is shown as a pseudogene. CDR3 length equals 12 residues.

The chain uses TRBV10-3 and TRBJ2-3; tentatively, D is TRBD1 (5 bases). Trimming shortened V by 0 bases and J by 2 bases, and 12 bases separated the two germline ends. The CDR3 has 16 amino acids. Germline values: CDR1 ENHRY, CDR2 SYGVKD. The CDR3 loop is CAISESGLDTTDTQYF. The CDR3 DNA follows: TGTGCCATCAGTGAGTCGGGGCTTGACACCACAGATACGCAGTATTTT.

V gene TRBV6-4 combines with J gene TRBJ2-2; 8 bases are a match to TRBD2. Germline V gene lookup returns CDR1 MRHNA and CDR2 SNTAGT. With V trimmed by 2 bases and J by 4 bases, 0 bases remained unmatched. This CDR3 region has 14 residues. The DNA of the CDR3 is TGTGCCAGCAGTGACGGGACTAGCACCGGGGAGCTGTTTTTT. Translated, it gives CASSDGTSTGELFF.

The chain joins TRBV4-2 to TRBJ1-2; 8 nucleotides agree with TRBD1. The CDR3 extends over 15 amino acids. J lost 4 bases, V lost 0 bases, and 4 bases had no gene match. Per the germline V gene, CDR1 is LGHNA and CDR2 is YNFKEQ. CDR3 sequence (DNA): TGTGCCAGCAGCCAAGAGAAGGGACAGGCCTATGGCTACACCTTC. It codes for CASSQEKGQAYGYTF.

The V call is TRBV29-1, the J call TRBJ2-5, with D perhaps being TRBD1 or TRBD2 (5 bases each). Germline-derived CDR1 and CDR2 are SQVTM and ANQGSEA. This CDR3 spans 13 amino acids. The V end lost 6 bases, the J end lost 2 bases, and 13 bases lay between the germline ends. CDR3 DNA sequence: TGCAGCGTAGGACTCCGGACACAAGAGACCCAGTACTTC. This sequence encodes CSVGLRTQETQYF.

The gene calls are TRBV7-8 and TRBJ2-2, with no clear D. The CDR3 totals 16 residues. Germline V gene data show CDR1 as SGHVS and CDR2 as FQNEAQ. V dropped 5 bases and J dropped 0 bases, with 13 bases sitting between them. Here the CDR3 reads CASSPNRAANTGELFF. The CDR3 DNA is TGTGCCAGCAGCCCTAACCGGGCTGCGAACACCGGGGAGCTGTTTTTT.

The chain recombines TRBV7-6 with TRBJ2-7; D could derive from TRBD1 or TRBD2 (6 bases each). V lost 8 bases and J lost 4, with 18 bases in between. The germline CDR1 and CDR2 sequences are SGHVS and FNYEAQ. The CDR3 runs 14 residues. CDR3 coding DNA: TGTGCCAGCTCAGCTTCGGTAGGGGGGTACGAGCAGTACTTC. It encodes CASSASVGGYEQYF.